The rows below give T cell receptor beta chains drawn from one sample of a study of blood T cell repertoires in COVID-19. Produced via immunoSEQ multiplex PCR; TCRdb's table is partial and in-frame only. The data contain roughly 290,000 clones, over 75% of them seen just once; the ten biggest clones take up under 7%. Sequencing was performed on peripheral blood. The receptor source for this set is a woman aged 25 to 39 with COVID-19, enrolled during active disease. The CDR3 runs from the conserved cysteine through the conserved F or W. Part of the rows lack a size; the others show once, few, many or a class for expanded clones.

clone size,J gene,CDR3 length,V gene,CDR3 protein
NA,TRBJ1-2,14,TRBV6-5,CASSYSGRVGGYTF
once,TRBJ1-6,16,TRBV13,CASSRGTTGNNSPLHF
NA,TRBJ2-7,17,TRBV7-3,CASARQGGTSGSHEQYF
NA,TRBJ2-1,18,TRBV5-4,CASSPGTSGLPSYNEQFF
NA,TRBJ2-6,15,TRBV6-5,CASTGMNAGANVLTF
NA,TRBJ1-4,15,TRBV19,CASTSPGAGNEKLFF
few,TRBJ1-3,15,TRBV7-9,CASSFGGLSGNTIYF
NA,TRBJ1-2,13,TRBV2,CASSESVFYGYTF
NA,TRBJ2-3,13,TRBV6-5,CASRITGSDTQYF
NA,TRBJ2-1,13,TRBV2,CASSVRLDNEQFF
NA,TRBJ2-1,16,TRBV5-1,CASSLTRTGGVDEQFF